These 31 T cell receptor beta chains were sequenced from one sample in a study of radiotherapy plus CTLA-4 blockade in lung cancer. Here immunoSEQ multiplex PCR was the method, and the copy in TCRdb shows in-frame clones only, minus some. This sample has roughly 120,000 clones; just under 80% occur once, and the top ten carry approximately 5.5%. The specimen comprised peripheral blood, sampled from a patient treated with radiotherapy plus ipilimumab. Every receptor here comes from a human donor with non-small cell lung cancer who had a partial response to radiotherapy plus ipilimumab.

This clone was observed a few times. The chain carries TRBV27 and TRBJ1-1; no clear D gene. The CDR3 consists of 13 residues. Trimming took 2 bases from V and 1 from J, leaving 5 bases between them. Germline V gives CDR1 MNHEY, CDR2 SMNVEV (reference sequence). The CDR3 DNA is TGTGCCAGCAGTTTAGGCAGGAACACTGAAGCTTTCTTT. Protein: CASSLGRNTEAFF.

The rearrangement links TRBV19 to TRBJ2-5, with 11 bases aligning to TRBD2. Germline assignment: CDR1 LNHDA and CDR2 SQIVND (reference sequence). Trimming at V came to 6 bases and at J to 1 base, leaving 7 bases not matched to a gene. The CDR3 is 16 residues long. The CDR3 coding sequence is TGTGCCAGTAGCTACTCCGGGACTAGCGGCCAAGAGACCCAGTACTTC. Its protein product is CASSYSGTSGQETQYF.

The chain has TRBV5-6 and TRBJ2-5, with 10 bases lining up with TRBD2. This CDR3 region has 15 residues. The V and J ends lost 4 bases and 4 bases, in that order; junction bases with no gene match: 7. Germline V gene lookup returns CDR1 SGHDT and CDR2 YYEEEE. CDR3 in amino acids: CASSPSGRAGETQYF. CDR3 DNA: TGTGCCAGCAGCCCAAGCGGGAGGGCCGGAGAGACCCAGTACTTC.

The rearrangement uses TRBV28 and TRBJ2-7, with 12 bases aligning to TRBD1. The CDR3 extends over 17 amino acids. V lost 4 bases, J lost 4 bases, and 11 bases stayed unmatched. In germline, CDR1 is MDHEN, CDR2 SYDVKM. The CDR3 coding sequence is TGTGCCAGCAGTTCGTATTCGGGACAGGGGGCAACGTACGAGCAGTACGTC. It is translated as CASSSYSGQGATYEQYV.

The chain uses TRBV10-1 and TRBJ2-1, with 16 bases that match TRBD2. V dropped 9 bases and J dropped 6; count of bases not matched to a gene: 8. The CDR3 length is 16 residues. CDR1 and CDR2 (germline): WNHNN, SYGVQD (reference sequence). As DNA, the CDR3 is TGCGCCAGTCCCGGGACTAGCGGGAGGGCCCCCAATGAGCAGTTCTTC. Translating it yields CASPGTSGRAPNEQFF.

The rearrangement uses TRBV6-1 and TRBJ1-4, with 9 bases matching TRBD1. Trimming took 6 bases from V and 10 from J; bases not matched to a gene: 12. Germline-derived CDR1 and CDR2 are MNHNS and SASEGT. The CDR3 consists of 15 residues. The CDR3, as DNA: TGTGCCAGCAGCGAGGACAGGGGATTAGATGGAAAACTGTTTTTT. Protein: CASSEDRGLDGKLFF.

The chain employs TRBV18 and TRBJ2-7; TRBD1 matches 7 bases. The V and J ends lost 6 bases and 7 bases, in that order; junction bases with no gene match: 18. CDR3 size: 16 residues. CDR1 is KGHSH, CDR2 LQKENI, per germline. The CDR3: CASSIPRDSSFFEQYF. In DNA, the CDR3 is TGTGCCAGCTCCATCCCACGGGACAGTTCTTTTTTTGAGCAGTACTTC.

The chain links TRBV6-6 to TRBJ1-1; no definite D call. CDR1 is MNHNY, CDR2 SVGAGI, per germline (reference sequence). CDR3 size: 14 residues. Trimming left V 4 bases short and J 5 bases short, with 14 bases between. CDR3 sequence: CASSSSAGRTEAFF. CDR3 DNA: TGTGCCAGCAGTTCATCGGCCGGGAGGACTGAAGCTTTCTTT.

The chain links TRBV30 to TRBJ1-1; D unresolved. Germline values: CDR1 GTSNPN, CDR2 SVGIG (reference sequence). The CDR3 totals 12 residues. The V end lost 0 bases, the J end lost 2 bases, and 4 bases lay between the germline ends. This chain's CDR3 is CAWSVSNTEAFF. DNA of the CDR3: TGTGCCTGGAGTGTTAGCAACACTGAAGCTTTCTTT. The full variable domain, completed using reference TRBV30 and TRBJ1-1, is SQTIHQWPATLVQPVGSPLSLECTVEGTSNPNLYWYRQAAGRGLQLLFYSVGIGQISSEVPQNLSASRPQDRQFILSSKKLLLSDSGFYLCAWSVSNTEAFFGQGTRLTVV.

The rearrangement uses TRBV10-1 and TRBJ1-2, with a possible D match to TRBD1 (5 bases). The ends were cut back, 6 bases at V and 4 bases at J, with 15 bases in the middle. Looked up from germline, CDR1 is WNHNN and CDR2 is SYGVQD (reference sequence). CDR3 length: 14 residues. The CDR3 region has the DNA TGCGCCAGCAGCTCCGACAGCTACGTCTATGGCTACACCTTC. Translating it yields CASSSDSYVYGYTF.

The chain joins TRBV30 to TRBJ1-3, with D perhaps TRBD1 (5 bases). Looked up from germline, CDR1 is GTSNPN and CDR2 is SVGIG (reference sequence). The CDR3 is made up of 14 amino acids. The ends were cut back, 4 bases at V and 6 bases at J, with 16 bases in the middle. The CDR3 reads CAWTGGFPLNTIYF. As DNA, the CDR3 is TGTGCCTGGACCGGGGGGTTTCCCTTAAACACCATATATTTT.

The chain carries TRBV2 and TRBJ2-7, with 8 bases lining up with TRBD1. CDR1 is SNHLY and CDR2 is FYNNEI in the germline V gene. The trim removed 2 bases at V and 5 bases at J, leaving 8 bases unmatched. The CDR3 loop spans 15 amino acids. In nucleotides, the CDR3 is TGTGCCAGCAGTGAAATGCCAGGGGGCATCGACGAGCAGTACTTC. It specifies CASSEMPGGIDEQYF.

This chain joins TRBV28 and TRBJ1-1; D gene uncertain. Germline V gives CDR1 MDHEN, CDR2 SYDVKM. This CDR3 is built from 12 residues. V lost 5 bases and J lost 4, with 8 bases in between. The CDR3 DNA follows: TGTGCCAGCAGTCGGGTAACCACTGAAGCTTTCTTT. Translated, it gives CASSRVTTEAFF.

The rearrangement uses TRBV28 and TRBJ2-2; 8 bases line up with TRBD2. Germline values: CDR1 MDHEN, CDR2 SYDVKM. V lost 8 bases to trimming and J lost 6 bases; unmatched junction nucleotides: 8. This CDR3 contains 14 residues. The CDR3 protein is CASSPGGRSGELFF. For the CDR3, the DNA is TGTGCCAGCTCCCCGGGGGGGCGCTCCGGGGAGCTGTTTTTT.

The table lists this clone with a count of one. The chain uses TRBV6-1 and TRBJ1-1; D remains unclear. Germline CDR1 is MNHNS and CDR2 is SASEGT. The length of the CDR3 is 15 residues. Trimming removed 6 bases at V and 3 bases at J, with 17 bases between. In DNA form, the CDR3 reads TGTGCCAGCAGCCGCGAGGGTGTGGGGTACACTGAAGCTTTCTTT. Encoded protein: CASSREGVGYTEAFF.

The chain joins TRBV28 to TRBJ2-7; 7 nucleotides align to TRBD2. The CDR3 is 14 residues long. Germline assignment: CDR1 MDHEN and CDR2 SYDVKM. V dropped 5 bases and J dropped 1; count of bases not matched to a gene: 5. CDR3 DNA: TGTGCCAGCAGTCCCCCGGGACTATCCTACGAGCAGTACGTC. Its translation is CASSPPGLSYEQYV.

The V and J genes are TRBV27 and TRBJ2-5; D perhaps matches TRBD1 (6 bases). Deletions cut 1 base from V and 5 bases from J, with 11 bases between. CDR1 MNHEY and CDR2 SMNVEV come from the germline V gene (reference sequence). The CDR3 runs 14 residues. CDR3: CASSLYRVGETQYF. The CDR3, as DNA: TGTGCCAGCAGTTTATACAGGGTTGGGGAGACCCAGTACTTC.

The chain recombines TRBV28 with TRBJ1-5; no firm D call. Trimming shortened V by 8 bases and J by 7 bases, and 12 bases separated the two germline ends. The CDR3 totals 12 residues. Germline lookup yields CDR1 MDHEN and CDR2 SYDVKM. The CDR3 here is CASLEGRQPQHF. DNA of the CDR3: TGTGCCAGCCTCGAGGGCAGGCAGCCCCAGCATTTT.

This chain joins TRBV6-5 and TRBJ1-5, with TRBD1 as a possible D gene (5 bases). This CDR3 is 12 amino acids long. V was pared by 7 bases and J by 8 bases, with 12 bases between. The germline gives CDR1 MNHEY, CDR2 SVGAGI. The CDR3 nucleotides read TGTGCCAGCACCGACAGTCTGGAGCCCCAGCATTTT. Amino acid sequence: CASTDSLEPQHF.

The V gene is TRBV5-4, the J gene TRBJ2-1; 9 positions match TRBD2. This CDR3 is 15 amino acids long. Trimming took 4 bases from V and 4 from J; bases not matched to a gene: 6. CDR1 SGHNT and CDR2 YYREEE come from the germline V gene (reference sequence). The CDR3 is CASSTGLAGYNEQFF. The CDR3 nucleotides are TGTGCCAGCAGCACGGGCCTAGCGGGGTACAATGAGCAGTTCTTC.

This sequence joins TRBV9 and TRBJ2-5, with D unresolved. The CDR3 extends over 15 amino acids. Germline V gene lookup returns CDR1 SGDLS and CDR2 YYNGEE. Trimming pared 0 bases from V and 5 bases from J, leaving 14 bases between. Here the CDR3 reads CASSVGPSEDETQYF. In DNA form, the CDR3 reads TGTGCCAGCAGCGTAGGACCAAGCGAGGATGAGACCCAGTACTTC. Variable domain in full (rest from reference TRBV9 and TRBJ2-5): DSGVTQTPKHLITATGQRVTLRCSPRSGDLSVYWYQQSLDQGLQFLIQYYNGEERAKGNILERFSAQQFPDLHSELNLSSLELGDSALYFCASSVGPSEDETQYFGPGTRLLVL.

This clone was counted many times. The V and J genes are TRBV28 and TRBJ2-2; a weak D match, TRBD2 (7 bases). The ends were cut back, 3 bases at V and 4 bases at J, with 9 bases in the middle. The germline gives CDR1 MDHEN, CDR2 SYDVKM. CDR3 length: 14 amino acids. CDR3 coding DNA: TGTGCCAGCAGTTTCCGGGGGGCCACCGGGGAGCTGTTTTTT. It yields the protein CASSFRGATGELFF.

The rearrangement links TRBV18 to TRBJ1-3; the D gene is possibly TRBD1 (5 bases). The CDR3 runs 14 residues. Germline V gene data show CDR1 as KGHSH and CDR2 as LQKENI. The germline V and J ends were trimmed by 2 bases and 4 bases, with 9 bases remaining between them. CDR3 amino acids: CASSPGQGGNTIYF. The CDR3 DNA reads as TGTGCCAGCTCACCAGGGCAGGGAGGAAACACCATATATTTT.

There are many counts of this clone. The chain uses TRBV2 and TRBJ2-1; 7 bases map to TRBD2. Germline trimming cut 3 bases from V and 1 base from J; bases unmatched to any gene: 3. The CDR3 loop spans 15 amino acids. Germline assignment: CDR1 SNHLY and CDR2 FYNNEI. The CDR3 nucleotides are TGTGCCAGCAGTGAGCAAGCGGGATCCTACAATGAGCAGTTCTTC. It specifies CASSEQAGSYNEQFF. Drawing the rest from reference TRBV2 and TRBJ2-1, the complete variable domain is EPEVTQTPSHQVTQMGQEVILRCVPISNHLYFYWYRQILGQKVEFLVSFYNNEISEKSEIFDDQFSVERPDGSNFTLKIRSTKLEDSAMYFCASSEQAGSYNEQFFGPGTRLTVL.

This rearrangement joins TRBV19 to TRBJ2-2; D perhaps matches TRBD2 (6 bases). V shed 6 bases and J shed 1 base, with 18 bases lying between them. The CDR3 sequence is 17 residues long. Germline CDR1 reads LNHDA; CDR2 reads SQIVND (reference sequence). The DNA of the CDR3 is TGTGCCAGTAGGACCCCGACATCGGGACTGAACACCGGGGAGCTGTTTTTT. It translates to CASRTPTSGLNTGELFF.

The V gene is TRBV7-3, the J gene TRBJ1-2, with D tentatively TRBD1 (5 bases). CDR1 is SGHTA and CDR2 is FQGTGA in the germline V gene. This CDR3 has 16 amino acids. Deletions cut 2 bases from V and 8 bases from J, with 21 bases between. As DNA, the CDR3 is TGTGCCAGCAGCTTAGGGCCCGGGGGGGGAGATAGGGGCTACACCTTC. This gives the protein CASSLGPGGGDRGYTF.

V and J are TRBV19 and TRBJ1-2; D perhaps matches TRBD1 (6 bases). The CDR3 covers 12 residues. In germline, CDR1 is LNHDA, CDR2 SQIVND (reference sequence). V lost 7 bases to trimming and J lost 8 bases, with 14 bases between them. For the CDR3, the DNA is TGTGCCAGTAACCCCGGGACAAACGGCTACACCTTC. Residues: CASNPGTNGYTF.

The genes are TRBV4-2 and TRBJ1-4, with TRBD1 as a possible D gene (6 bases). Germline CDR1 reads LGHNA; CDR2 reads YNFKEQ. V lost 6 bases and J 6 bases, leaving 14 bases between the germline ends. The length of the CDR3 is 14 residues. In nucleotides, the CDR3 is TGTGCCAGCAGGAAGGGGGGGCGAGATGAAAAACTGTTTTTT. It specifies CASRKGGRDEKLFF.

Note on this clone: The same CDR3 arises from other DNA sequences in this sample as well. The chain joins TRBV7-2 to TRBJ2-1; 7 nucleotides line up with TRBD2. This CDR3 comprises 14 residues. Germline CDR1 reads SGHTA; CDR2 reads FQGNSA. V was pared by 4 bases and J by 7 bases, with 7 bases of the junction left unmatched. The CDR3 loop is CASSSRLATNEQFF. DNA for the CDR3: TGTGCCAGCAGCTCAAGACTAGCTACGAATGAGCAGTTCTTC.

Note on this clone: The identical CDR3 is also encoded by other nucleotide sequences in the sample. The chain has TRBV28 and TRBJ1-2, with 10 bases lining up with TRBD1. V shed 6 bases, J shed 5 bases, and the junction held 3 bases outside the gene matches. CDR1 MDHEN and CDR2 SYDVKM come from the germline V gene. This CDR3 region has 13 residues. CDR3 in amino acids: CASSRGQGYGYTF. As DNA, the CDR3 is TGTGCCAGCAGCCGGGGACAGGGGTATGGCTACACCTTC.

The chain uses TRBV9 and TRBJ2-4, with D possibly matching TRBD2 (6 bases). Trimming shortened V by 3 bases and J by 0 bases, and 7 bases separated the two germline ends. Germline V CDR1 and CDR2: SGDLS, YYNGEE. The CDR3 spans 14 residues. The CDR3 sequence is CASSGGVAKNIQYF. The CDR3 DNA is TGTGCCAGCAGCGGCGGGGTAGCCAAAAACATTCAGTACTTC.